Each of the 17 T cell receptor beta chains below was sequenced from the same sample in a study of blood T cell repertoires in COVID-19. TCRdb's copy holds only in-frame clones and misses some; the assay was immunoSEQ multiplex PCR. Counted here are around 230,000 clones, about 87% occurring once; the ten biggest clones make up around 2.6%. Sequencing was done on a sample of PBMCs or T cells enriched from blood (not recorded which). The receptors shown here come from a woman aged 30 to 39 who had recovered from COVID-19.

The CDR3 loop is CSVPGEVVYGYTF. For the CDR3, the DNA is TGCAGCGTTCCTGGGGAGGTAGTATATGGCTACACCTTC. The gene calls are TRBV29-1 and TRBJ1-2; D gene ambiguous. Germline values: CDR1 SQVTM, CDR2 ANQGSEA. Deletions cut 5 bases from V and 5 bases from J, with 15 bases between. This CDR3 is built from 13 residues.

The V gene is TRBV5-1, the J gene TRBJ2-1, with 7 bases aligning to TRBD1. The CDR3 is 15 residues long. The V gene end was trimmed by 4 bases and the J gene end by 4 bases; junction bases not matched to a gene: 8. Germline V gene data show CDR1 as SGHRS and CDR2 as YFSETQ. The CDR3 sequence: CASSVSGTAYNEQFF. CDR3 coding DNA: TGCGCCAGCAGCGTGTCCGGGACAGCATACAATGAGCAGTTCTTC.

This clone was picked up one time. The chain combines TRBV19 with TRBJ1-4; D is unclear. The germline CDR1 and CDR2 sequences are LNHDA and SQIVND (reference sequence). Trimming pared 7 bases from V and 1 base from J, leaving 10 bases between. The CDR3 sequence is 14 residues long. This chain's CDR3 is CASIDGETNEKLFF. Written as DNA, the CDR3 is TGTGCCAGTATTGATGGAGAAACTAATGAAAAACTGTTTTTT.

The count of this clone is one. V usage is TRBV19 and J usage is TRBJ1-1; D remains ambiguous. The length of the CDR3 is 13 residues. V was pared by 9 bases and J by 1 base, with 12 bases between. Germline loops: CDR1 LNHDA, CDR2 SQIVND (reference sequence). The CDR3 region is CASRTPRNTEAFF. The DNA of the CDR3 is TGTGCCAGCCGGACTCCTCGGAACACTGAAGCTTTCTTT.

This rearrangement joins TRBV27 to TRBJ1-1; TRBD1 might be the D (5 bases). The V end was cut by 8 bases, the J end by 5 bases, with 15 bases between. The germline gives CDR1 MNHEY, CDR2 SMNVEV (reference sequence). The CDR3 consists of 13 residues. This CDR3 is CASSLRQRTEAFF. The DNA for the CDR3 is TGTGCCAGCTCCCTCCGACAGAGAACTGAAGCTTTCTTT.

The chain couples TRBV29-1 to TRBJ1-2; D gene ambiguous. Trimming removed 4 bases at V and 8 bases at J, with 5 bases between. This CDR3 has 9 amino acids. Germline CDR1 is SQVTM and CDR2 is ANQGSEA. The CDR3: CSVGGGYTF. In DNA, the CDR3 is TGCAGCGTTGGCGGAGGCTACACCTTC.

This rearrangement joins TRBV5-1 to TRBJ1-5, with TRBD1 as a possible D gene (5 bases). This CDR3 spans 13 amino acids. V dropped 0 bases and J dropped 7 bases, with 8 bases sitting between them. Per the germline V gene, CDR1 is SGHRS and CDR2 is YFSETQ. The CDR3 is CASSLEGVQPQHF. The CDR3 nucleotides are TGCGCCAGCAGCTTGGAAGGGGTCCAGCCCCAGCATTTT.

Here the CDR3 DNA reads TGTGCCAGCAGCGTAGAGGCTAGCGGTTCCTACGAGCAGTACTTC. Its translation is CASSVEASGSYEQYF. The chain is built from TRBV9 and TRBJ2-7, with 7 bases fitting TRBD2. The CDR3 is 15 amino acids. The V segment lost 0 bases and the J segment 1 base; nucleotides outside the gene matches: 4. The germline V gene encodes CDR1 SGDLS and CDR2 YYNGEE.

The chain is built from TRBV6-6 and TRBJ1-6; TRBD1 might be the D (5 bases). The CDR3 covers 17 residues. Germline values: CDR1 MNHNY, CDR2 SVGAGI (reference sequence). Trimming removed 5 bases at V and 7 bases at J, with 21 bases between. The CDR3 loop is CASSPGGEHRLNSPLHF. DNA of the CDR3: TGTGCCAGCAGTCCCGGGGGTGAACACAGGCTAAATTCACCCCTCCACTTT.

The V gene is TRBV11-3, the J gene TRBJ1-1; 7 bases fit TRBD1. The J segment lost 1 base and the V segment lost 5 bases, leaving 7 bases of the junction unmatched. Looked up from germline, CDR1 is SGHNT and CDR2 is YENEEA. This CDR3 is built from 15 residues. For the CDR3, the DNA is TGTGCCAGCAGCCCAGGGGGGACAGCGAACACTGAAGCTTTCTTT. This codes for CASSPGGTANTEAFF.

The V gene is TRBV5-8, the J gene TRBJ1-5; 8 bases are a match to TRBD1. CDR3 length: 16 amino acids. Germline V lookup: CDR1 SGHTS, CDR2 YDEGEE. With 4 bases clipped from V and 5 bases from J, the junction kept 11 bases outside the gene matches. The CDR3 bases are TGTGCCAGCAGCATCCGGCCGGGACAGGCCCATCAGCCCCAGCATTTT. It is translated as CASSIRPGQAHQPQHF.

This clone was recorded only once. The chain uses TRBV23-1 and TRBJ1-5; D ambiguous. TRBV23-1 is annotated as an ORF whose role is uncertain. Between the trimmed V and J ends, which lost 0 bases and 0 bases, there was a span of 15 bases. This CDR3 has 18 residues. CDR3 in DNA: TGCGCCAGCAGTCAATCATATGGACGGGAAAATAGCAATCAGCCCCAGCATTTT. It yields the protein CASSQSYGRENSNQPQHF.

The rearrangement joins TRBV19 to TRBJ1-4; tentative D call: TRBD1 (5 bases). The CDR3 has 14 amino acids. Germline V CDR1 and CDR2: LNHDA, SQIVND (reference sequence). V gave up 4 bases and J gave up 6 bases, with 12 bases separating them. The CDR3 loop reads CASSTQGWDEKLFF. The DNA for the CDR3 is TGTGCCAGTAGTACCCAGGGATGGGATGAAAAACTGTTTTTT.

This sequence joins TRBV11-2 and TRBJ2-3; the D gene is possibly TRBD2 (6 bases). Trimming shortened V by 3 bases and J by 1 base, and 20 bases separated the two germline ends. Germline V gene data show CDR1 as SGHAT and CDR2 as FQNNGV. CDR3 length: 18 residues. Here the CDR3 reads CASSFLGGGTHRTDTQYF. DNA of the CDR3: TGTGCCAGCAGCTTTTTAGGTGGAGGGACGCACCGCACAGATACGCAGTATTTT.

The gene calls are TRBV4-3 and TRBJ2-3, with D possibly being TRBD1 (5 bases). Trimming removed 0 bases from V and 5 bases from J, with 12 bases in between. The CDR3 is made up of 15 amino acids. Germline V gives CDR1 LGHNA, CDR2 YSLEER. CDR3 sequence reads: CASSQERTSGDTQYF. The CDR3 DNA is TGCGCCAGCAGCCAAGAACGGACATCCGGAGATACGCAGTATTTT.

The J gene is TRBJ2-3, the V gene TRBV9; TRBD1 matches at 11 bases. CDR1 SGDLS and CDR2 YYNGEE come from the germline V gene. The CDR3 has 15 residues. V was clipped by 0 bases and J by 5 bases; unmatched bases: 2. CDR3 protein: CASSVVGQGVDTQYF. CDR3 DNA sequence: TGTGCCAGCAGCGTAGTGGGACAGGGGGTAGATACGCAGTATTTT.

The rearrangement uses TRBV4-3 and TRBJ2-3, with a possible D match to TRBD2 (6 bases). The CDR3 consists of 15 residues. Germline V gives CDR1 LGHNA, CDR2 YSLEER. Deletions cut 2 bases from V and 1 base from J, with 10 bases between. The CDR3 loop reads CASSQWASGTDTQYF. CDR3 in DNA: TGCGCCAGCAGCCAATGGGCTAGCGGCACAGATACGCAGTATTTT.